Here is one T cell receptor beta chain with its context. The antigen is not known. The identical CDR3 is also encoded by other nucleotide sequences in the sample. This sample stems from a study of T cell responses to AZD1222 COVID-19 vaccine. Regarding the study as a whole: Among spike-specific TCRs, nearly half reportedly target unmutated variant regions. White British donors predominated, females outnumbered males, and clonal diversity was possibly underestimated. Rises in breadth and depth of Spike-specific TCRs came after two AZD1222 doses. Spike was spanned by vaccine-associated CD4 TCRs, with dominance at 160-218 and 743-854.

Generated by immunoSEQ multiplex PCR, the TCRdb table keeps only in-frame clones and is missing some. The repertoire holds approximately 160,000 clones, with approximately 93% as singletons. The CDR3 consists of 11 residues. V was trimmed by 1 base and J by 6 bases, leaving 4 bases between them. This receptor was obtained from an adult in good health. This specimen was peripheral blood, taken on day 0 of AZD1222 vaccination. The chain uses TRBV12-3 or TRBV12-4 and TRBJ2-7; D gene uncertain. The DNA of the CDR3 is TGTGCCAGCAGTTTAGGATCCGAGCAGTACTTC. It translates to CASSLGSEQYF.